This is a list of T cell receptor beta chains from one sample in a study of shared clonotypes between healthy human individuals. Assay used: immunoSEQ multiplex PCR; TCRdb lists only in-frame clones, some missing. The sample lists over 2 million clones, approximately 95% occurring once. The sequenced sample consisted of naive CD8+ T cells sorted from blood. The receptors derive from a man aged 18 to 29 in good health. Each CDR3 is given with its conserved first and last residue. The D gene is left open where the match is weak. Some rows have no size entry. The others give once, few or many, or a class for an expanded clone.

V gene	D gene	clone size	J gene	CDR3 DNA	CDR3 protein
TRBV4-3	-	-	TRBJ2-1	TGCGCCAGCGGGGTGGGGGGCTCCTACAATGAGCAGTTCTTC	CASGVGGSYNEQFF
TRBV6-1	-	-	TRBJ2-7	TGTGCCACTCGTCCCACAACAGTGACACCCTACGAGCAGTACTTC	CATRPTTVTPYEQYF
TRBV19	-	-	TRBJ2-7	TGTGCCAGTAGTATAATGGACAGCTTCTACGAGCAGTACTTC	CASSIMDSFYEQYF
TRBV6-6	-	-	TRBJ2-1	TGTGCCAGCAGTTCACAGGAGTACAATGAGCAGTTCTTC	CASSSQEYNEQFF
TRBV21-1	-	-	TRBJ1-1	TGTGCCAGCAGCAAAGAGTTACGGGCTGAAGCTTTCTTT	CASSKELRAEAFF
TRBV27	-	-	TRBJ2-4	TGTGCCAGCAGCCCACTTCCCCCATATGCCAAAAACATTCAGTACTTC	CASSPLPPYAKNIQYF
TRBV7-6	-	-	TRBJ2-3	TGTGCCAGCAGCTTAGTTCTAGCAGCCCAAGATACGCAGTATTTT	CASSLVLAAQDTQYF
TRBV4-3	TRBD1	-	TRBJ2-2	TGCGCCAGCAGTTGGTACAGGGGCAACACCGGGGAGCTGTTTTTT	CASSWYRGNTGELFF
TRBV6-1	-	-	TRBJ1-2	TGTGCCAGCAGTGAAGCCCTTGGCTATGGCTACACCTTC	CASSEALGYGYTF
TRBV4-1	-	-	TRBJ2-1	TGCGCCAGCAGCCAATTAGAGGGGCACAATGAGCAGTTCTTC	CASSQLEGHNEQFF
TRBV9	TRBD1	-	TRBJ2-1	TGTGCCAGCAGCGTAGGCTCCAGGGGGCAAAATGAGCAGTTCTTC	CASSVGSRGQNEQFF
TRBV13	-	-	TRBJ1-3	TGTGCCAGCAGCTTAAGTCCCGGGGGCCTTGGAAACACCATATATTTT	CASSLSPGGLGNTIYF
TRBV30	-	-	TRBJ2-1	TGTGCCTGGAGCTCCGTTGTGGATGAGCAGTTCTTC	CAWSSVVDEQFF
TRBV2	-	once	TRBJ2-5	TGTGCCAGCAGTGCCCGGACTACGGAAGAGACCCAGTACTTC	CASSARTTEETQYF
TRBV7-2	TRBD2	-	TRBJ2-7	TGTGCCAGCAGCTCTCTAGCGGGGACCTACGAGCAGTACTTC	CASSSLAGTYEQYF
TRBV28	-	-	TRBJ2-3	TGTGCCAGCAGTTTCTATAGGGCTAGCACAGATACGCAGTATTTT	CASSFYRASTDTQYF
TRBV11-1	TRBD2	-	TRBJ2-1	TGTGCCAGCAGCCACCTAGTGGGAGGGTTCCACAATGAGCAGTTCTTC	CASSHLVGGFHNEQFF
TRBV20-1	-	-	TRBJ1-4	TGCAGTGCTGATATAGATGAAAAACTGTTTTTT	CSADIDEKLFF
TRBV5-6	TRBD1	-	TRBJ2-7	TGTGCCAGCAGCTTGGTCATTTCCCAGGACAGGACCTACGAGCAGTACTTC	CASSLVISQDRTYEQYF
TRBV6-5	-	-	TRBJ2-7	TGTGCCAGCAGTTACGGGGGTAACGACGAGCAGTACTTC	CASSYGGNDEQYF
TRBV9	-	-	TRBJ1-1	TGTGCCAGCAGCGTAGACGAGGGCATCATGAACACTGAAGCTTTCTTT	CASSVDEGIMNTEAFF
TRBV6-5	-	-	TRBJ2-2	TGTGCCAGCAGTTACGTAGGGGCGAACACCGGGGAGCTGTTTTTT	CASSYVGANTGELFF
TRBV7-9	-	-	TRBJ2-5	TGTGCCAGCGGCGGTAACAAAGAGACCCAGTACTTC	CASGGNKETQYF
TRBV5-6	TRBD1	-	TRBJ2-3	TGTGCCAGCAGCCCCCAAGGGGGCTCAGATACGCAGTATTTT	CASSPQGGSDTQYF
TRBV14	-	-	TRBJ2-7	TGTGCCAGCAGCCAAGTGAAGGGCCCCTACGAGCAGTACTTC	CASSQVKGPYEQYF
TRBV4-3	TRBD2	-	TRBJ2-7	TGCGCCAGCAGCCAAGATTGGGCTAGCGGCGCTAGGTACGAGCAGTACTTC	CASSQDWASGARYEQYF
TRBV9	TRBD2	-	TRBJ2-5	TGTGCCAGCGGCTCCACGGGACTAGCGGGGCAAGAGACCCAGTACTTC	CASGSTGLAGQETQYF
TRBV11-2	-	-	TRBJ1-2	TGTGCCAGCAGCTTAGAAGCAGGGCTAAACTATGGCTACACCTTC	CASSLEAGLNYGYTF
TRBV18	-	-	TRBJ2-7	TGTGCCAGCTCTTTAAGGACGGCTTCCTACGAGCAGTACTTC	CASSLRTASYEQYF
TRBV7-9	-	-	TRBJ1-1	TGTGCCAGCAGCCCCACCATTGAAGCTTTCTTT	CASSPTIEAFF
TRBV6-5	-	-	TRBJ2-7	TGTGCCAGCAGTTACTCGATGGACACCTCCTACGAGCAGTACTTC	CASSYSMDTSYEQYF
TRBV5-8	-	-	TRBJ2-7	TGTGCCAGCAGCCTAGGGGACCTTGGCTACGAGCAGTACTTC	CASSLGDLGYEQYF
TRBV11-2	TRBD2	-	TRBJ2-1	TGTGCCAGCACCGGGGGGAACAATGAGCAGTTCTTC	CASTGGNNEQFF
TRBV7-9	TRBD1	-	TRBJ2-5	TGTGCCAGCAGCCAAGGAGACAGGGCCCAAGAGACCCAGTACTTC	CASSQGDRAQETQYF
TRBV27	TRBD1	-	TRBJ1-6	TGTGCCAGCAGCAACGGCCGGGACAGGAGACAATATAATTCACCCCTCCACTTT	CASSNGRDRRQYNSPLHF
TRBV2	-	-	TRBJ1-1	TGTGCCAGCACCGATCCGGGCCCGGCGACGAACACTGAAGCTTTCTTT	CASTDPGPATNTEAFF
TRBV7-3	TRBD1	-	TRBJ1-1	TGTGCCAGCAGCTCGGGACAGGGGGCCGCTGAAGCTTTCTTT	CASSSGQGAAEAFF
TRBV6-1	-	-	TRBJ1-4	TGTGCCAGCGCCCTTCGAAGGGGGGACGATGAAAAACTGTTTTTT	CASALRRGDDEKLFF
TRBV6-5	-	-	TRBJ1-1	TGTGCCAGCAGTTATACATCGAACACTGAAGCTTTCTTT	CASSYTSNTEAFF
TRBV2	-	-	TRBJ1-1	TGTGCCAGCAGACAGGGATCGAACACTGAAGCTTTCTTT	CASRQGSNTEAFF
TRBV30	-	-	TRBJ2-1	TGTGCCTGGAGCCCAAACATCGGACCCAAAGGAGGGTATGAGCAGTTCTTC	CAWSPNIGPKGGYEQFF
TRBV13	TRBD1	-	TRBJ2-4	TGTGCCAGCAGCTTAACCGGGACAGGTCTTAACATTCAGTACTTC	CASSLTGTGLNIQYF
TRBV7-9	-	-	TRBJ2-1	TGTGCCAGCAGCCCCCGGTCCGGGACAGAGGGACTATTAACTGAGCAGTTCTTC	CASSPRSGTEGLLTEQFF
TRBV2	TRBD2	-	TRBJ2-2	TGTGCCAGCAGTGAATTGGTCCTAGCGGGAGGAATGACCGGGGAGCTGTTTTTT	CASSELVLAGGMTGELFF
TRBV19	TRBD2	-	TRBJ2-2	TGTGCCACCGAACTAGCGGGAGGGCCGTCTACCGGGGAGCTGTTTTTT	CATELAGGPSTGELFF
TRBV27	-	-	TRBJ2-5	TGTGCCAGCAGTTTGAACTTCTTAGGTTCAGAGACCCAGTACTTC	CASSLNFLGSETQYF
TRBV7-9	TRBD1	once	TRBJ2-7	TGTGCCAGCAGCTTAGCGTGGGACAGGGGAATTTACGAGCAGTACTTC	CASSLAWDRGIYEQYF
TRBV28	-	-	TRBJ2-7	TGTGCCAGCAGTCATCCGGGGGACGGCTACGAGCAGTACTTC	CASSHPGDGYEQYF
TRBV27	-	-	TRBJ2-7	TGTGCCAGCAGTCAAATCCAGGGCTACGAGCAGTACTTC	CASSQIQGYEQYF
TRBV5-6	TRBD2	-	TRBJ2-5	TGTGCCAGCAGCTTGACGACTAGCGGGGTTCAAGAGACCCAGTACTTC	CASSLTTSGVQETQYF
TRBV7-9	TRBD2	-	TRBJ2-1	TGTGCCAGCAGCGGGACTAGCGGCTTGTGGGATGAGCAGTTCTTC	CASSGTSGLWDEQFF